Sequencing of this TCR beta chain was carried out in a study of neurological immune-mediated disorders. V dropped 5 bases and J dropped 4 bases, with 7 bases sitting between them. This CDR3 spans 12 amino acids. Germline values: CDR1 MGHRA, CDR2 YSYEKL. Many counts were recorded for this clonotype. The cDNA came from 5'RACE, which used 10-nucleotide random UMIs. TCRdb reprocessed the 5' RACE reads via MiXCR and lists one record per CDR3 protein. Counted here are about 43,000 distinct CDR3 sequences, roughly an eighth occurring once; the ten biggest clones make up roughly 1.3%. Sequencing was performed on PBMCs. This sequence joins TRBV4-1 and TRBJ2-3, with D unclear. The clonotype comes from a female donor in good health. The CDR3 nucleotides are TGCGCCAGCAGCTCTTTCCCAGATACGCAGTATTTT. This encodes CASSSFPDTQYF.